This T cell receptor beta chain was identified during a study of cytomegalovirus exposure and HLA in healthy donors. Deletions cut 4 bases from V and 1 base from J, with 19 bases between. CDR3 length equals 17 residues. CDR1 SGHRS and CDR2 YFSETQ come from the germline V gene. The PCR used 60 Vbeta and 13 Jbeta primers. Profiling relied on immunoSEQ multiplex PCR, and the TCRdb table lists in-frame clones only, not all of them. The sample lists 100,000 to 150,000 clones; 60% to 80% were seen once. The sequence derives from a female donor in good health and CMV-seronegative. The sample taken for sequencing was PBMCs. The rearrangement joins TRBV5-1 to TRBJ2-3; D not certain. The CDR3 protein is CASSPFASGQGTDTQYF. In DNA form, the CDR3 reads TGCGCCAGCAGCCCATTCGCTTCCGGTCAGGGCACAGATACGCAGTATTTT. Full variable domain (missing parts from reference TRBV5-1 and TRBJ2-3): KAGVTQTPRYLIKTRGQQVTLSCSPISGHRSVSWYQQTPGQGLQFLFEYFSETQRNKGNFPGRFSGRQFSNSRSEMNVSTLELGDSALYLCASSPFASGQGTDTQYFGPGTRLTVL.